Each of the 21 T cell receptor beta chains below was sequenced from the same sample in a study of blood T cell repertoires in COVID-19. Profiled with immunoSEQ multiplex PCR; TCRdb holds only in-frame clones, not every one. Here the sample spans about 200,000 clones, around 80% being singletons. Source material: peripheral blood. These receptors were collected from a man in his forties or fifties with acute or convalescent COVID-19.

The genes are TRBV5-1 and TRBJ2-7; tentative D call: TRBD2 (6 bases). V lost 0 bases, J lost 3 bases, and 13 bases lay in between. Looked up from germline, CDR1 is SGHRS and CDR2 is YFSETQ. The CDR3 has 15 amino acids. The CDR3, as DNA: TGCGCCAGCAGCTTGGGGATAGCGGAGCTCTACGAGCAGTACTTC. It translates to CASSLGIAELYEQYF.

The chain recombines TRBV3-1 (or the pseudogene TRBV3-2) with TRBJ1-5, with D perhaps matching TRBD1 (6 bases). CDR1 is LGHDT, CDR2 YNNKEL, per germline (reference sequence). The CDR3 totals 15 residues. Trimming took off 5 bases at V and 1 base at J, with 12 bases between the two ends. The CDR3: CASSDGTRSNQPQHF. Written as DNA, the CDR3 is TGTGCCAGCAGCGACGGGACACGGAGCAATCAGCCCCAGCATTTT.

The V and J genes are TRBV3-1 (or the pseudogene TRBV3-2) and TRBJ2-4; 11 positions agree with TRBD2. The CDR3 has 16 amino acids. Germline V gene lookup returns CDR1 LGHDT and CDR2 YNNKEL (reference sequence). The V segment lost 1 base and the J segment 5 bases; nucleotides outside the gene matches: 4. DNA of the CDR3: TGTGCCAGCAGCCAAGTACCGGGACTAGCGGAAAACATTCAGTACTTC. Translating gives CASSQVPGLAENIQYF.

Only a few counts were recorded for this clone. CDR3 region: CASSPQAGAPRQPQHF. The CDR3 DNA reads as TGTGCCAGCAGCCCACAGGCGGGGGCGCCCCGTCAGCCCCAGCATTTT. This sequence joins TRBV6-2 or TRBV6-3 and TRBJ1-5; TRBD1 might be the D (6 bases). Trimming removed 6 bases from V and 6 bases from J, with 21 bases in between. The CDR3 loop spans 16 amino acids. Germline V gene sequence: CDR1 MNHEY, CDR2 SVGEGT.

The chain couples TRBV19 to TRBJ2-7; TRBD2 matches 10 bases. With V trimmed by 5 bases and J by 4 bases, 8 bases remained unmatched. Germline V gives CDR1 LNHDA, CDR2 SQIVND (reference sequence). CDR3 length: 15 residues. CDR3 sequence reads: CASSGTSGRAYEQYF. DNA for the CDR3: TGTGCCAGTAGTGGGACCAGCGGGAGGGCATACGAGCAGTACTTC.

The CDR3 sequence: CASSGRQGGGDGYTF. In DNA, the CDR3 is TGTGCCAGCAGCGGCAGACAGGGCGGAGGGGATGGCTACACCTTC. The V call is TRBV11-2, the J call TRBJ1-2; 7 positions agree with TRBD1. This CDR3 has 15 amino acids. Per the germline V gene, CDR1 is SGHAT and CDR2 is FQNNGV. Unmatched junction bases numbered 12, after V lost 5 bases and J lost 6 bases.

The chain links TRBV13 to TRBJ2-1; perhaps TRBD2 as D (6 bases). The CDR3 sequence is 14 residues long. Trimming pared 7 bases from V and 8 bases from J, leaving 18 bases between. Germline loops: CDR1 PRHDT, CDR2 FYEKMQ (reference sequence). Written as DNA, the CDR3 is TGTGCCAGCAAAAGGCGCGGGGCTCGGGATGAGCAGTTCTTC. This encodes CASKRRGARDEQFF.

The chain employs TRBV29-1 and TRBJ2-1; D may be TRBD1 (8 bases). V shed 8 bases and J shed 10 bases, with 24 bases lying between them. The CDR3 totals 14 residues. Germline V gives CDR1 SQVTM, CDR2 ANQGSEA. The CDR3 loop reads CSTLDRAQGGEQFF. The CDR3 bases are TGCAGCACCTTGGACAGGGCTCAGGGGGGGGAGCAGTTCTTC.

The chain links TRBV5-4 to TRBJ2-2, with unresolved D. Deletions cut 4 bases from V and 7 bases from J, with 11 bases between. The CDR3 loop spans 13 amino acids. Germline assignment: CDR1 SGHNT and CDR2 YYREEE (reference sequence). CDR3 DNA sequence: TGTGCCAGCAGCGAGGTCCTACGCGGGGAGCTGTTTTTT. Encoded protein: CASSEVLRGELFF.

This clone was picked up one time. The rearrangement uses TRBV28 and TRBJ2-7; D might be TRBD2 (5 bases). The CDR3 contains 13 residues. Trimming took off 5 bases at V and 3 bases at J, with 11 bases between the two ends. Germline loops: CDR1 MDHEN, CDR2 SYDVKM. For the CDR3, the DNA is TGTGCCAGCAGTCCCCCGGGGATCTACGAGCAGTACTTC. This sequence encodes CASSPPGIYEQYF.

The table lists this clone with a count of one. J is TRBJ2-3 and V is TRBV7-9; 11 bases align to TRBD2. With V trimmed by 9 bases and J by 1 base, 0 bases remained unmatched. The germline gives CDR1 SEHNR, CDR2 FQNEAQ (reference sequence). This CDR3 has 13 amino acids. CDR3 sequence reads: CARGLAGTDTQYF. The CDR3 nucleotides are TGTGCCAGGGGACTAGCGGGCACAGATACGCAGTATTTT. The full variable domain, in which reference TRBV7-9 and TRBJ2-3 provide the parts outside the CDR3, is DTGVSQNPRHKITKRGQNVTFRCDPISEHNRLYWYRQTLGQGPEFLTYFQNEAQLEKSRLLSDRFSAERPKGSFSTLEIQRTEQGDSAMYLCARGLAGTDTQYFGPGTRLTVL.

There are a few counts of this clone. The chain employs TRBV7-8 and TRBJ2-1; D gene ambiguous. The CDR3 is 16 amino acids. Germline-derived CDR1 and CDR2 are SGHVS and FQNEAQ. V lost 2 bases and J 0 bases, leaving 11 bases between the germline ends. This chain's CDR3 is CASSLRERNSYNEQFF. The CDR3 nucleotides are TGTGCCAGCAGCTTAAGAGAGCGCAACTCCTACAATGAGCAGTTCTTC.

The rearrangement links TRBV2 to TRBJ2-1, with 8 bases lining up with TRBD2. The CDR3 extends over 12 amino acids. The trim removed 8 bases at V and 9 bases at J, leaving 6 bases unmatched. Germline loops: CDR1 SNHLY, CDR2 FYNNEI. The CDR3 sequence is CASQRELVEQFF. The CDR3 nucleotides read TGTGCCAGCCAGCGGGAGTTGGTTGAGCAGTTCTTC.

The gene calls are TRBV30 and TRBJ1-4, with 10 bases aligning to TRBD1. Germline values: CDR1 GTSNPN, CDR2 SVGIG (reference sequence). The CDR3 consists of 15 residues. V dropped 1 base and J dropped 8; count of bases not matched to a gene: 7. DNA of the CDR3: TGTGCCTGGAGTGGGGAGACAGGGGGCATAGAAAAACTGTTTTTT. This codes for CAWSGETGGIEKLFF.

V usage is TRBV7-2 and J usage is TRBJ2-1; 9 bases align to TRBD2. V gave up 3 bases and J gave up 7 bases; unmatched junction bases: 7. Per the germline V gene, CDR1 is SGHTA and CDR2 is FQGNSA. The CDR3 is 15 amino acids. The CDR3 loop is CASSFRVAGANEQFF. The DNA of the CDR3 is TGTGCCAGCAGCTTTAGGGTAGCGGGAGCAAATGAGCAGTTCTTC.

V is TRBV2 and J is TRBJ2-3, with 8 bases aligning to TRBD2. The CDR3 totals 15 residues. The V gene end was trimmed by 5 bases and the J gene end by 1 base; junction bases not matched to a gene: 5. Germline V gene sequence: CDR1 SNHLY, CDR2 FYNNEI. The chain's CDR3 is CASSQLAVGTDTQYF. CDR3 sequence (DNA): TGTGCCAGCAGTCAACTAGCGGTGGGCACAGATACGCAGTATTTT.

The V gene is TRBV5-1, the J gene TRBJ1-1; D call uncertain. CDR3 length equals 13 residues. Germline V gives CDR1 SGHRS, CDR2 YFSETQ. The V end was cut by 4 bases, the J end by 3 bases, with 10 bases between. The CDR3 here is CASSKTLDTEAFF. CDR3 sequence (DNA): TGCGCCAGCAGCAAGACATTGGACACTGAAGCTTTCTTT.

The genes are TRBV11-3 and TRBJ1-1, with D hard to call. The ends were cut back, 3 bases at V and 1 base at J, with 6 bases in the middle. Germline V lookup: CDR1 SGHNT, CDR2 YENEEA. This CDR3 has 13 residues. CDR3 in amino acids: CASSFGRNTEAFF. The CDR3 region has the DNA TGTGCCAGCAGCTTTGGGCGGAACACTGAAGCTTTCTTT.

This chain links TRBV19 with TRBJ1-2; TRBD1 agrees at 11 bases. After removal of 4 bases from V and 6 bases from J, the junction contained 7 bases not matched to a gene. Germline lookup yields CDR1 LNHDA and CDR2 SQIVND (reference sequence). This CDR3 is built from 15 residues. CDR3: CASSKDRGRKNGYTF. The CDR3 DNA is TGTGCCAGTAGTAAGGACAGGGGGCGGAAAAATGGCTACACCTTC.

Comment on this clone: A read error may produce the germline difference seen at one junction end. The gene calls are TRBV5-6 and TRBJ1-5, with 9 nucleotides matching TRBD1. Per germline, CDR1 SGHDT and CDR2 YYEEEE. This CDR3 has 15 amino acids. The CDR3 spells CASSVITGGKQPQHF. In DNA form, the CDR3 reads TGTGCCAGCAGTGTTATTACAGGGGGCAAACAGCCCCAGCATTTT.

The rearrangement links TRBV4-2 to TRBJ1-1; D is possibly TRBD1 (5 bases). The CDR3 is 16 residues long. Per the germline V gene, CDR1 is LGHNA and CDR2 is YNFKEQ. V gave up 8 bases and J gave up 0 bases, with 19 bases separating them. Here the CDR3 DNA reads TGTGCCAGCGGTCCACAGGCTTTAACCATGAACACTGAAGCTTTCTTT. Protein sequence: CASGPQALTMNTEAFF.